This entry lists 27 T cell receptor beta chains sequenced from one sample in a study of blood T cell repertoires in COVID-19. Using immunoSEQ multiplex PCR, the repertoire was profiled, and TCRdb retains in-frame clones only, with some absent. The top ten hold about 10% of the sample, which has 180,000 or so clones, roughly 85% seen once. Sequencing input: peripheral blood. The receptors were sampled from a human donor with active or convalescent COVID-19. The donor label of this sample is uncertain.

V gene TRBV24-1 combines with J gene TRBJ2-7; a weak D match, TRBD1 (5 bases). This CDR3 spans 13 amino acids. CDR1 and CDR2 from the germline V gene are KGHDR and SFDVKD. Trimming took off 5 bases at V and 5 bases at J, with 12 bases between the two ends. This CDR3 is CATSGSTRDEQYF. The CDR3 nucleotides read TGTGCCACCAGTGGGAGTACCAGGGACGAGCAGTACTTC.

CDR3 amino acids: CASLSGFDYGYTF. The CDR3 nucleotides are TGTGCCAGTCTCTCCGGGTTCGACTATGGCTACACCTTC. The rearrangement uses TRBV19 and TRBJ1-2; no definite D call. With 8 bases removed from V and 3 bases from J, the gap between germline ends came to 13 bases. Looked up from germline, CDR1 is LNHDA and CDR2 is SQIVND (reference sequence). This CDR3 contains 13 residues. The full variable domain, completed using reference TRBV19 and TRBJ1-2, is DGGITQSPKYLFRKEGQNVTLSCEQNLNHDAMYWYRQDPGQGLRLIYYSQIVNDFQKGDIAEGYSVSREKKESFPLTVTSAQKNPTAFYLCASLSGFDYGYTFGSGTRLTVV.

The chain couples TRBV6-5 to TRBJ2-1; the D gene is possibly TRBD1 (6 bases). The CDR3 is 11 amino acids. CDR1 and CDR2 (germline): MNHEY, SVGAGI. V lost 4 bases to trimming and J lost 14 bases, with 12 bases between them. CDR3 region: CASSSGTREFF. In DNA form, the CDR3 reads TGTGCCAGCAGTTCCGGGACACGGGAGTTCTTC.

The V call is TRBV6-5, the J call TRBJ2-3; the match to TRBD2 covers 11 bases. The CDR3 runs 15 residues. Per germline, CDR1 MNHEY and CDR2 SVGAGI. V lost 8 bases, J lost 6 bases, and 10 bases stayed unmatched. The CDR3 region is CASRGTSGSRDTQYF. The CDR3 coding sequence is TGTGCCAGCCGAGGGACTAGCGGAAGCAGGGATACGCAGTATTTT.

This CDR3 is CASSSGGWSSTDTQYF. Here the CDR3 DNA reads TGTGCCAGCAGCTCGGGGGGTTGGTCTAGCACAGATACGCAGTATTTT. The chain combines TRBV28 with TRBJ2-3; 7 positions agree with TRBD2. Losses at the gene ends were 6 bases for V and 0 bases for J; bases not matched to a gene: 9. Germline V CDR1 and CDR2: MDHEN, SYDVKM. The CDR3 is 16 amino acids.

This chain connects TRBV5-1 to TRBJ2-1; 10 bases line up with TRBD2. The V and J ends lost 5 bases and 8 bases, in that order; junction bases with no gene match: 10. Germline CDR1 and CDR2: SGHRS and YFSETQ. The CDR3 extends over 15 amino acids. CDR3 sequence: CASRGLAEPADEQFF. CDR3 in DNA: TGCGCCAGCAGAGGACTAGCGGAGCCGGCAGATGAGCAGTTCTTC.

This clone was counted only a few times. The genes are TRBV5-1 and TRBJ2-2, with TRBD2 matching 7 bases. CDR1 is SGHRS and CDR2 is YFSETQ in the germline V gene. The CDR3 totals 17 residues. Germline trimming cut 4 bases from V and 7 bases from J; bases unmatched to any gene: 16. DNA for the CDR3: TGCGCCAGCAGCGCCCGACCGGGAGGAGGTCGGGGCGGGGAGCTGTTTTTT. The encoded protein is CASSARPGGGRGGELFF.

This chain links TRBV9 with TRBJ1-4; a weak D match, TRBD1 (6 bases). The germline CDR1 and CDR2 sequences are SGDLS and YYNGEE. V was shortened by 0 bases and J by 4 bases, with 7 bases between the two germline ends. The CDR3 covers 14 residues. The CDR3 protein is CASSVEGGNEKLFF. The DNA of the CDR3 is TGTGCCAGCAGCGTAGAAGGGGGTAATGAAAAACTGTTTTTT. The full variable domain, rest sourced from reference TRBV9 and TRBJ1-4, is DSGVTQTPKHLITATGQRVTLRCSPRSGDLSVYWYQQSLDQGLQFLIQYYNGEERAKGNILERFSAQQFPDLHSELNLSSLELGDSALYFCASSVEGGNEKLFFGSGTQLSVL.

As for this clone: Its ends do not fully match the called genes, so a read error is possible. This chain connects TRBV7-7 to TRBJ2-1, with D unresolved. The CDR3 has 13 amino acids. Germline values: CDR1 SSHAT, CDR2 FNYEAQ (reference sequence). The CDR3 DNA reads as TGTGCTAGCAGCTTAGGGCAGGTCAATGAGCAGTTCTTC. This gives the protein CASSLGQVNEQFF. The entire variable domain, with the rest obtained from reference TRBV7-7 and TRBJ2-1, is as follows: GAGVSQSPRYKVTKRGQDVTLRCDPISSHATLYWYQQALGQGPEFLTYFNYEAQPDKSGLPSDRFSAERPEGSISTLTIQRTEQRDSAMYRCASSLGQVNEQFFGPGTRLTVL.

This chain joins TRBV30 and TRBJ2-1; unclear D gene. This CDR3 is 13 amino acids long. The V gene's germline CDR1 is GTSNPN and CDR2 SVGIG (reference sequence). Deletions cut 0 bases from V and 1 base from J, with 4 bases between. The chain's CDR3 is CAWSVRSYNEQFF. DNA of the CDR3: TGTGCCTGGAGTGTTCGGTCCTACAATGAGCAGTTCTTC.

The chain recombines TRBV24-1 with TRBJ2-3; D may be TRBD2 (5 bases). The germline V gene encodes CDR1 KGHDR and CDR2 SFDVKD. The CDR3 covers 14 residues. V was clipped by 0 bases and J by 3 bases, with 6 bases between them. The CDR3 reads CATSDLVATDTQYF. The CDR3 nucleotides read TGTGCCACCAGTGATTTGGTAGCGACAGATACGCAGTATTTT.

As DNA, the CDR3 is TGTGCCAGTAGTCCCAGAGCGAGTCTCTACGAGCAGTACTTC. Protein sequence: CASSPRASLYEQYF. The chain uses TRBV19 and TRBJ2-7; D call uncertain. Germline V gives CDR1 LNHDA, CDR2 SQIVND (reference sequence). V was cut by 5 bases and J by 3 bases, with 14 bases left in between. The CDR3 runs 14 residues.

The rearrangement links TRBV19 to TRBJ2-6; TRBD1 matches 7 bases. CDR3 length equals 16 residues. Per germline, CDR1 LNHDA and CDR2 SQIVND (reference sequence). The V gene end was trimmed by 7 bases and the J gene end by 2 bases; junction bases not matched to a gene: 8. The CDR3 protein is CASTRQGDPGANVLTF. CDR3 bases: TGTGCCAGTACTAGACAGGGAGACCCTGGGGCCAACGTCCTGACTTTC.

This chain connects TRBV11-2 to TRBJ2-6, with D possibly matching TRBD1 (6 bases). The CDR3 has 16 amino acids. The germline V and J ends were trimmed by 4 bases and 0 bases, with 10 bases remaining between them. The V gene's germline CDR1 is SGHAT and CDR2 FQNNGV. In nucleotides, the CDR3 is TGTGCCAGCAGCTCCAGGGGACGCTCTGGGGCCAACGTCCTGACTTTC. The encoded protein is CASSSRGRSGANVLTF.

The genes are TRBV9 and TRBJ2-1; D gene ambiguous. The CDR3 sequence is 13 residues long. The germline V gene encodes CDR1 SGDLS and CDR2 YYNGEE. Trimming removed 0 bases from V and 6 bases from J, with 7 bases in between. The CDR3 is CASSVGQLNEQFF. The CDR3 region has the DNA TGTGCCAGCAGCGTAGGACAACTCAATGAGCAGTTCTTC.

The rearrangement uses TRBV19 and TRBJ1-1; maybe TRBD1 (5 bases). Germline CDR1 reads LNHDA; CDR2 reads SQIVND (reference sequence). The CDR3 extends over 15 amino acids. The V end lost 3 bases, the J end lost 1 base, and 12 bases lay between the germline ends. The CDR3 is CASSITPGGNTEAFF. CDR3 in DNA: TGTGCCAGTAGTATTACCCCGGGGGGGAACACTGAAGCTTTCTTT.

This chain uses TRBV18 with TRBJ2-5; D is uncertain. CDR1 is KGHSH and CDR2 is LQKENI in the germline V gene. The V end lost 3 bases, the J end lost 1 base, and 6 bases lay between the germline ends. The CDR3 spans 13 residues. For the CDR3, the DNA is TGTGCCAGCTCACCCCCCTCCCAAGAGACCCAGTACTTC. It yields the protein CASSPPSQETQYF.

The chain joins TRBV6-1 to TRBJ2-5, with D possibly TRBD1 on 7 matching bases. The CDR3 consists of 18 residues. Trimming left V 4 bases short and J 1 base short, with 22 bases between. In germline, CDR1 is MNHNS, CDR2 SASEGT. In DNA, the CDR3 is TGTGCCAGCAGTGTGGGACTCGGACTGCCAGGGGGCCAAGAGACCCAGTACTTC. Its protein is CASSVGLGLPGGQETQYF.

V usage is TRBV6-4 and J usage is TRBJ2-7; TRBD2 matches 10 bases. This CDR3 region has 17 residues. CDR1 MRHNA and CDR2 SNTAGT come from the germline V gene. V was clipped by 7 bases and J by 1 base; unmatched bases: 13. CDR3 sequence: CASNTIAGGDASYEQYF. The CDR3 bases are TGTGCCAGCAACACCATAGCGGGAGGCGACGCTTCCTACGAGCAGTACTTC.

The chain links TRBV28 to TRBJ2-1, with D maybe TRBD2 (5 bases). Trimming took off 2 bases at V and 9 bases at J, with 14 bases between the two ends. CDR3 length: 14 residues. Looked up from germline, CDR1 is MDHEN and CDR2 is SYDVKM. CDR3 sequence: CASSLRGRFGEQFF. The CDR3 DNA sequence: TGTGCCAGCAGTTTACGGGGAAGATTCGGTGAGCAGTTCTTC.

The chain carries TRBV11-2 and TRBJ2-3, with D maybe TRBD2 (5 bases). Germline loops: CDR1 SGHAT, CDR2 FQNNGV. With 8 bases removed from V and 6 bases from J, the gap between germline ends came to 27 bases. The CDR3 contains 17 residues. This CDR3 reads CASYAGVWASPEDTQYF. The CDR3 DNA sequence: TGTGCCAGCTATGCCGGGGTATGGGCTAGCCCGGAGGATACGCAGTATTTT. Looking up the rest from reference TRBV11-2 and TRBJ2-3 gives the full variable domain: EAGVAQSPRYKIIEKRQSVAFWCNPISGHATLYWYQQILGQGPKLLIQFQNNGVVDDSQLPKDRFSAERLKGVDSTLKIQPAKLEDSAVYLCASYAGVWASPEDTQYFGPGTRLTVL.

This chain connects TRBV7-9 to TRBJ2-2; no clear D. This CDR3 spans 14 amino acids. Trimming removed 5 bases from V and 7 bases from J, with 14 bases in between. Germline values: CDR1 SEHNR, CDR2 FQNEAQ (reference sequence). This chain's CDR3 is CASSPRSKDGELFF. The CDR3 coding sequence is TGTGCCAGCAGCCCCCGGTCCAAAGACGGGGAGCTGTTTTTT.

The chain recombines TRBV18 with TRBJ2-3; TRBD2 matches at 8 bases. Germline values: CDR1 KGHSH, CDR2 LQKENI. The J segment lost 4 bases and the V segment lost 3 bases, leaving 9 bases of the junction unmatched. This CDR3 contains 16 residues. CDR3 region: CASSPGIQRESDTQYF. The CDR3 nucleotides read TGTGCCAGCTCACCTGGTATTCAGCGGGAGTCAGATACGCAGTATTTT.

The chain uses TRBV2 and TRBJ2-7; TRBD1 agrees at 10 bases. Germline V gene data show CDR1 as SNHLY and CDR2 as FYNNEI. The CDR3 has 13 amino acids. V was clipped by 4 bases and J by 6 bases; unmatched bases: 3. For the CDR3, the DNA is TGTGCCAGCAGTGGACAGGGGGCTGGCGAGCAGTACTTC. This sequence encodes CASSGQGAGEQYF.

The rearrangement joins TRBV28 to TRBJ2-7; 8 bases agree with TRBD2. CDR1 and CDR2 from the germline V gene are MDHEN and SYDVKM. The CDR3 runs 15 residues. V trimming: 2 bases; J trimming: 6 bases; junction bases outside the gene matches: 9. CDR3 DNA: TGTGCCAGCAGTTTAGTAGCGGGGCCCTCTGTCGAGCAGTACTTC. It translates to CASSLVAGPSVEQYF.

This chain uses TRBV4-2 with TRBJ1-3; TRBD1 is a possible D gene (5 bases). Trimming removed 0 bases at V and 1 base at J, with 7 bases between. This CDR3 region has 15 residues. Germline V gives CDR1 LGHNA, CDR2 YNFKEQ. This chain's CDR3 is CASSQDGGSGNTIYF. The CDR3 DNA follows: TGTGCCAGCAGCCAAGACGGGGGGTCTGGAAACACCATATATTTT.

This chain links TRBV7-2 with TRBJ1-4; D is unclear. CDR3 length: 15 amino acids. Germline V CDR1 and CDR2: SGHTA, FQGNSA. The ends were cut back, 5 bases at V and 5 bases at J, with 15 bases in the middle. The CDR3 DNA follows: TGTGCCAGCAGCCTTCGGCTGAGCGGGAATGAAAAACTGTTTTTT. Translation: CASSLRLSGNEKLFF.